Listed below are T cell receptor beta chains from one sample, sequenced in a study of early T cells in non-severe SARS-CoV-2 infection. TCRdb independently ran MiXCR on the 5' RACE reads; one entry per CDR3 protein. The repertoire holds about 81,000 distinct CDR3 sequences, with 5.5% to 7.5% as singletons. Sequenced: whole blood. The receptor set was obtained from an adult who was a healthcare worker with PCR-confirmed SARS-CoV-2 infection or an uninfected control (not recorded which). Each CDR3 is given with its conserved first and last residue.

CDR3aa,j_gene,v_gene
CASSQGTSGNYNEQFF,TRBJ2-1,TRBV4-1
CASSLGGSTTEAFF,TRBJ1-1,TRBV5-6
CASSFPVMNTEAFF,TRBJ1-1,TRBV28
CASSPYRGTPPYEQYF,TRBJ2-7,TRBV5-1
CASSPNADTQYF,TRBJ2-3,TRBV10-2
CSARAGQGNNQPQHF,TRBJ1-5,TRBV20-1
CSAVDPGQLNQPQHF,TRBJ1-5,TRBV20-1
CSARAGSNEKLFF,TRBJ1-4,TRBV29-1
CASSYSTGRLGAFF,TRBJ1-1,TRBV6-5
CASSLASGSRNEQFF,TRBJ2-1,TRBV7-8
CSARDPPGGEQFF,TRBJ2-1,TRBV20-1
CASSLNTGELFF,TRBJ2-2,TRBV9
CSVVLGVGTDTQYF,TRBJ2-3,TRBV29-1
CASSLAEGLPYNEQFF,TRBJ2-1,TRBV7-9
CASSRIAQGADTQYF,TRBJ2-3,TRBV6-6
CSAREGTLRYEQYF,TRBJ2-7,TRBV20-1
CASSLTGAMNTEAFF,TRBJ1-1,TRBV5-1
CASRPGGVDEQFF,TRBJ2-1,TRBV2
CASSELRGTEAFF,TRBJ1-1,TRBV10-2
CASSLYSGTYEQYF,TRBJ2-7,TRBV5-4
CASSDTGTSRETQYF,TRBJ2-5,TRBV7-9
CASSYRSGGAPGELFF,TRBJ2-2,TRBV6-6
CSARKGLGDSPLHF,TRBJ1-6,TRBV20-1
CSAREAVYEQYF,TRBJ2-7,TRBV20-1
CASSTRQGWSTDTQYF,TRBJ2-3,TRBV28
CASRAGQIDSNQPQHF,TRBJ1-5,TRBV6-6
CASSEVGGNTGELFF,TRBJ2-2,TRBV2
CASSATGSPSPQHF,TRBJ1-5,TRBV2
CASSGPLLLTGELFF,TRBJ2-2,TRBV25-1
CSVPSRGELFF,TRBJ2-2,TRBV29-1
CASSQSGGPPDTQYF,TRBJ2-3,TRBV4-2
CASTKSDSASTQYF,TRBJ2-5,TRBV28
CASSSMGQGAGINEKLFF,TRBJ1-4,TRBV5-1
CASSNRVIDEQYF,TRBJ2-7,TRBV4-1
CASTFSWGGQETQYF,TRBJ2-5,TRBV5-1
CASSTTDWNDYEQYF,TRBJ2-7,TRBV7-2
CASRPIRQYNYGYTF,TRBJ1-2,TRBV12-2
CASSLPGLAANTGELFF,TRBJ2-2,TRBV7-6
CASSVAGTTDTQYF,TRBJ2-3,TRBV5-1
CSVKDSRWSPLHF,TRBJ1-6,TRBV29-1
CATSDSTGGNQPQHF,TRBJ1-5,TRBV24-1
CASSLRDQSDTQYF,TRBJ2-3,TRBV5-1
CATSLGTGGSYEQYF,TRBJ2-7,TRBV15
CATSDAGQSADTQYF,TRBJ2-3,TRBV24-1
CASGDQSYEQYF,TRBJ2-7,TRBV19
CASTPEGKSQETQYF,TRBJ2-5,TRBV11-2
CATSDGGTAGNQPQHF,TRBJ1-5,TRBV24-1
CASRTDRRNTEAFF,TRBJ1-1,TRBV28
CASSYSRPTGTRTYNEQFF,TRBJ2-1,TRBV5-5
CASTWGAANTGELFF,TRBJ2-2,TRBV5-1
CASSISRTGLPFF,TRBJ1-4,TRBV19
CASNPRTGYGADTQYF,TRBJ2-3,TRBV6-5
CASDLGVNEQFF,TRBJ2-1,TRBV6-1
CSASRGASGRNEQFF,TRBJ2-1,TRBV20-1